One and the same sample provided the 28 T cell receptor beta chains below, sequenced in a study of Tregs in tolerant kidney transplant recipients. Using immunoSEQ multiplex PCR, the repertoire was profiled, and TCRdb retains in-frame clones only, with some absent. The table lists about 69,000 clones, roughly nine tenths of them singletons. Source: CD4+ T cells from blood, taken before the transplant. These receptors all stem from a human donor who received a combined kidney and bone marrow transplant.

The CDR3 loop reads CASSYSMNRNEQYF. For the CDR3, the DNA is TGTGCCAGCAGTTACTCGATGAACAGAAACGAGCAGTACTTC. J is TRBJ2-7 and V is TRBV6-5, with unresolved D. Per the germline V gene, CDR1 is MNHEY and CDR2 is SVGAGI. This CDR3 has 14 residues. The V and J ends lost 0 bases and 5 bases respectively, with 11 bases between them.

This sequence joins TRBV28 and TRBJ2-1; weak D call: TRBD2 (6 bases). Germline V gives CDR1 MDHEN, CDR2 SYDVKM. V gave up 8 bases and J gave up 3 bases, with 17 bases separating them. This CDR3 has 15 residues. Here the CDR3 reads CASRSPGEGYNEQFF. The CDR3 DNA reads TGTGCCAGCCGATCTCCGGGAGAAGGCTACAATGAGCAGTTCTTC. The whole variable domain, filled in from reference TRBV28 and TRBJ2-1, reads DVKVTQSSRYLVKRTGEKVFLECVQDMDHENMFWYRQDPGLGLRLIYFSYDVKMKEKGDIPEGYSVSREKKERFSLILESASTNQTSMYLCASRSPGEGYNEQFFGPGTRLTVL.

The V gene is TRBV4-2, the J gene TRBJ2-7, with D unresolved. Germline values: CDR1 LGHNA, CDR2 YNFKEQ. Between the trimmed V and J ends, which lost 4 bases and 1 base, there was a span of 11 bases. The CDR3 contains 14 residues. As DNA, the CDR3 is TGTGCCAGCAGCCCGAGACATGATTCCTACGAGCAGTACTTC. Translating gives CASSPRHDSYEQYF.

The J gene is TRBJ2-3, the V gene TRBV5-1; 8 bases align to TRBD2. Trimming took 3 bases from V and 1 from J; bases not matched to a gene: 1. Germline V gene lookup returns CDR1 SGHRS and CDR2 YFSETQ. This CDR3 region has 14 residues. In DNA form, the CDR3 reads TGCGCCAGCAGCTCACTAGCGGGCACAGATACGCAGTATTTT. Residues: CASSSLAGTDTQYF.

This chain joins TRBV9 and TRBJ1-1; maybe TRBD1 (5 bases). V was clipped by 0 bases and J by 4 bases, with 13 bases between them. The CDR3 has 15 amino acids. Germline CDR1 and CDR2: SGDLS and YYNGEE. CDR3 sequence: CASSVDLSRATEAFF. The CDR3 DNA is TGTGCCAGCAGCGTAGACCTCTCCAGGGCCACTGAAGCTTTCTTT.

A single count supports this clone. The rearrangement joins TRBV5-4 to TRBJ2-7, with 7 bases fitting TRBD1. This CDR3 has 14 residues. With 4 bases clipped from V and 6 bases from J, the junction kept 10 bases outside the gene matches. Looked up from germline, CDR1 is SGHNT and CDR2 is YYREEE (reference sequence). In nucleotides, the CDR3 is TGTGCCAGCAGCGTAAGGGGGCGTATCGTCGAGCAGTACTTC. The encoded protein is CASSVRGRIVEQYF.

The V call is TRBV7-8, the J call TRBJ2-1; no firm D call. The length of the CDR3 is 14 residues. Trimming left V 1 base short and J 5 bases short, with 9 bases between. Germline V gene data show CDR1 as SGHVS and CDR2 as FQNEAQ. CDR3 nucleotide sequence: TGTGCCAGCAGCTTAGGCGGAATAGACAATGAGCAGTTCTTC. It specifies CASSLGGIDNEQFF.

This sequence joins TRBV11-2 and TRBJ1-2; D gene uncertain. Trimming took 1 base from V and 4 from J, leaving 13 bases between them. The CDR3 covers 15 residues. Germline V gives CDR1 SGHAT, CDR2 FQNNGV. The CDR3 sequence: CASSLVVPGSYGYTF. The CDR3 DNA follows: TGTGCCAGCAGCTTAGTCGTGCCGGGGAGCTATGGCTACACCTTC.

This clone showed up just once. In DNA form, the CDR3 reads TGTGCCAGCAGCCCCGGACTAGCGGGAGCAGATACGCAGTATTTT. This translates into CASSPGLAGADTQYF. V is TRBV27 and J is TRBJ2-3, with 13 bases fitting TRBD2. The CDR3 runs to 15 residues. Trimming at V came to 6 bases and at J to 4 bases, leaving 4 bases not matched to a gene. The germline gives CDR1 MNHEY, CDR2 SMNVEV (reference sequence).

A single count supports this clone. The J gene is TRBJ2-7, the V gene TRBV28; TRBD1 is a possible D gene (6 bases). Germline CDR1 MDHEN, CDR2 SYDVKM. Trimming took 2 bases from V and 2 from J, leaving 7 bases between them. The CDR3 is made up of 13 amino acids. The CDR3 coding sequence is TGTGCCAGCAGTTTACCAGGGGCCTACGAGCAGTACTTC. It specifies CASSLPGAYEQYF. Full variable domain (missing parts from reference TRBV28 and TRBJ2-7): DVKVTQSSRYLVKRTGEKVFLECVQDMDHENMFWYRQDPGLGLRLIYFSYDVKMKEKGDIPEGYSVSREKKERFSLILESASTNQTSMYLCASSLPGAYEQYFGPGTRLTVT.

This rearrangement joins TRBV27 to TRBJ2-4; no clear D. The germline gives CDR1 MNHEY, CDR2 SMNVEV (reference sequence). Trimming removed 2 bases from V and 5 bases from J, with 4 bases in between. This CDR3 region has 12 residues. CDR3 sequence reads: CASSLIENIQYF. The CDR3 region has the DNA TGTGCCAGCAGTTTAATAGAAAACATTCAGTACTTC.

In this sample, this clone turned up once. The gene calls are TRBV2 and TRBJ2-7; D is uncertain. Germline assignment: CDR1 SNHLY and CDR2 FYNNEI. The CDR3 consists of 14 residues. V lost 4 bases and J lost 3, with 13 bases in between. In nucleotides, the CDR3 is TGTGCCAGCAGTGCCCAGAGGCCCAACTACGAGCAGTACTTC. It yields the protein CASSAQRPNYEQYF. Full variable domain (remainder filled in from reference TRBV2 and TRBJ2-7): EPEVTQTPSHQVTQMGQEVILRCVPISNHLYFYWYRQILGQKVEFLVSFYNNEISEKSEIFDDQFSVERPDGSNFTLKIRSTKLEDSAMYFCASSAQRPNYEQYFGPGTRLTVT.

This clone came up many times. The chain couples TRBV6-1 to TRBJ1-2; 10 bases are a match to TRBD1. V was clipped by 11 bases and J by 7 bases; unmatched bases: 10. Germline CDR1 and CDR2: MNHNS and SASEGT. CDR3 length: 13 residues. CDR3 loop: CAAGTGERGGYTF. CDR3 coding DNA: TGTGCCGCAGGGACAGGGGAGCGGGGTGGCTACACCTTC.

J is TRBJ2-3 and V is TRBV27; 8 nucleotides agree with TRBD1. Germline V lookup: CDR1 MNHEY, CDR2 SMNVEV (reference sequence). The V gene end was trimmed by 4 bases and the J gene end by 6 bases; junction bases not matched to a gene: 12. The CDR3 is 16 amino acids. CDR3 loop: CASSSSDRARWDTQYF. The CDR3 nucleotides read TGTGCCAGCAGTTCCTCGGACAGGGCCCGGTGGGATACGCAGTATTTT.

The J gene is TRBJ2-3, the V gene TRBV13; 9 bases are shared with TRBD2. Germline V gene data show CDR1 as PRHDT and CDR2 as FYEKMQ (reference sequence). The CDR3 is 15 residues long. Trimming cost V 6 bases and J 2 bases; bases outside gene matches: 6. The CDR3 nucleotides read TGTGCCAGCAGGAGGGCGGGAGGGAACACAGATACGCAGTATTTT. Translating gives CASRRAGGNTDTQYF.

The rearrangement joins TRBV18 to TRBJ2-5, with 8 bases matching TRBD2. The length of the CDR3 is 16 residues. Unmatched junction bases numbered 8, after V lost 1 base and J lost 4 bases. Per germline, CDR1 KGHSH and CDR2 LQKENI. CDR3 sequence reads: CASSPLSGGPRETQYF. In DNA, the CDR3 is TGTGCCAGCTCACCACTTTCGGGAGGGCCACGAGAGACCCAGTACTTC.

V gene TRBV2 combines with J gene TRBJ2-7, with D perhaps TRBD1 (6 bases). Germline-derived CDR1 and CDR2 are SNHLY and FYNNEI. This CDR3 contains 13 residues. The ends were cut back, 6 bases at V and 3 bases at J, with 12 bases in the middle. CDR3 amino acids: CASSQTGDYEQYF. CDR3 coding DNA: TGTGCCAGCAGCCAGACAGGCGACTACGAGCAGTACTTC.

The chain carries TRBV5-6 and TRBJ1-5; TRBD1 is a possible D gene (6 bases). The CDR3 consists of 15 residues. The V end lost 1 base, the J end lost 0 bases, and 8 bases lay between the germline ends. Germline-derived CDR1 and CDR2 are SGHDT and YYEEEE. As DNA, the CDR3 is TGTGCCAGCAGCTTGAGGGGGAATAGCAATCAGCCCCAGCATTTT. As protein: CASSLRGNSNQPQHF.

The chain employs TRBV11-2 and TRBJ2-1; TRBD1 agrees at 8 bases. The germline V gene has CDR1 SGHAT and CDR2 FQNNGV. The J segment lost 5 bases and the V segment lost 5 bases, leaving 8 bases of the junction unmatched. The CDR3 runs to 15 residues. The CDR3, as DNA: TGTGCCAGCAGCCATCCCAGGGGGCGGGACAATGAGCAGTTCTTC. Protein sequence: CASSHPRGRDNEQFF.

As concerns this clone: Mismatch with germline at one junction end may stem from a read error. This sequence joins TRBV6-1 and TRBJ1-3; the D is unclear. CDR3 length equals 12 residues. Germline V gene sequence: CDR1 MNHNS, CDR2 SASEGT. The CDR3, as DNA: TGTGCCAGCAGTGAAGCGTATGAGCGCGGCAATTTT. It encodes CASSEAYERGNF.

The chain couples TRBV28 to TRBJ1-3; D is unresolved. Trimming left V 3 bases short and J 0 bases short, with 12 bases between. This CDR3 is built from 16 residues. Germline CDR1 and CDR2: MDHEN and SYDVKM. CDR3 residues: CASSLGGGISGNTIYF. The DNA of the CDR3 is TGTGCCAGCAGTTTGGGCGGAGGTATCTCTGGAAACACCATATATTTT.

The J gene is TRBJ1-5, the V gene TRBV28; TRBD1 is a possible D gene (5 bases). The CDR3 consists of 15 residues. The germline V gene has CDR1 MDHEN and CDR2 SYDVKM. V lost 7 bases to trimming and J lost 6 bases, with 19 bases between them. The CDR3 protein is CASTPFRSGLQPQHF. Here the CDR3 DNA reads TGTGCCAGCACTCCGTTCAGGTCAGGGCTTCAGCCCCAGCATTTT. The variable domain in full, completed from reference TRBV28 and TRBJ1-5, reads DVKVTQSSRYLVKRTGEKVFLECVQDMDHENMFWYRQDPGLGLRLIYFSYDVKMKEKGDIPEGYSVSREKKERFSLILESASTNQTSMYLCASTPFRSGLQPQHFGDGTRLSIL.

The rearrangement links TRBV11-1 to TRBJ2-2, with a weak D call TRBD2 (7 bases). CDR3 length: 19 amino acids. The germline V gene encodes CDR1 SGHAT and CDR2 FQDESV (reference sequence). The V and J ends lost 5 bases and 3 bases respectively, with 25 bases between them. The CDR3 sequence is CASSVRRWGGGIDTGELFF. CDR3 DNA: TGTGCCAGCAGCGTCCGACGCTGGGGGGGCGGGATCGACACCGGGGAGCTGTTTTTT.

The rearrangement uses TRBV27 and TRBJ1-2; tentative D call: TRBD1 (6 bases). V was clipped by 3 bases and J by 4 bases, with 12 bases between them. The CDR3 runs 14 residues. Germline values: CDR1 MNHEY, CDR2 SMNVEV (reference sequence). In nucleotides, the CDR3 is TGTGCCAGCAGTTTGGCAGGGGTCGGCTATGGCTACACCTTC. Protein product: CASSLAGVGYGYTF.

The rearrangement uses TRBV10-3 and TRBJ2-3, with 8 bases fitting TRBD2. CDR3 length equals 17 residues. Germline assignment: CDR1 ENHRY and CDR2 SYGVKD. Trimming took 6 bases from V and 1 from J; bases not matched to a gene: 12. CDR3 loop: CAISKTGLEAGTDTQYF. In DNA form, the CDR3 reads TGTGCCATCAGCAAAACGGGACTAGAGGCTGGCACAGATACGCAGTATTTT.

V is TRBV15 and J is TRBJ2-3; perhaps TRBD2 as D (6 bases). CDR1 LNHNV and CDR2 YYDKDF come from the germline V gene (reference sequence). V was clipped by 2 bases and J by 8 bases, with 17 bases between them. CDR3 length equals 15 residues. CDR3 nucleotide sequence: TGTGCCACCAGCAGACCAGGGACTTCAAGGGGTACGCAGTATTTT. It codes for CATSRPGTSRGTQYF.

The gene calls are TRBV27 and TRBJ2-5, with 10 bases aligning to TRBD2. The germline V gene has CDR1 MNHEY and CDR2 SMNVEV (reference sequence). Trimming cost V 3 bases and J 2 bases; bases outside gene matches: 9. This CDR3 has 17 amino acids. Here the CDR3 DNA reads TGTGCCAGCAGTTTGCGGCTAGCGGGAGCTCGGCAAGAGACCCAGTACTTC. It codes for CASSLRLAGARQETQYF.

The sample holds one count of this clone. The V call is TRBV11-3, the J call TRBJ2-1, with 8 bases matching TRBD2. CDR1 is SGHNT, CDR2 YENEEA, per germline. The CDR3 is made up of 14 amino acids. The ends lost 4 bases at V and 8 bases at J; junction bases unmatched: 7. In DNA, the CDR3 is TGTGCCAGCAGCTGGGGACTAGAAGGTGATGAGCAGTTCTTC. Its protein is CASSWGLEGDEQFF.